Each of the 18 T cell receptor beta chains below was sequenced from the same sample in a study of T-cell memory formation after mild COVID-19. TCRdb recomputed calls from the 5' RACE reads with MiXCR, one row per CDR3 protein. The table records a few hundred thousand distinct CDR3 sequences, about 21% of them present only once. Input material: PBMCs or a T cell subset sorted from them (not recorded which). Source of these receptors: an adult woman who had mild COVID-19 (a few samples of this study predate the infection). Cell type and time point are not known.

CDR3 bases: TGTGCCAGCAGCGGACCTTCCCCGGGACAGAGTAGGAACGAGCAGTACTTC. Protein: CASSGPSPGQSRNEQYF. This chain links TRBV27 with TRBJ2-7, with 7 positions matching TRBD1. V was clipped by 6 bases and J by 5 bases; unmatched bases: 19. CDR3 length: 17 amino acids. Germline loops: CDR1 MNHEY, CDR2 SMNVEV (reference sequence).

This sequence joins TRBV7-6 and TRBJ2-3; no definite D call. CDR3 length equals 16 residues. V was trimmed by 3 bases and J by 2 bases, leaving 15 bases between them. Germline CDR1 is SGHVS and CDR2 is FNYEAQ. The CDR3 sequence: CASSFGVARNTDTQYF. CDR3 in DNA: TGTGCCAGCAGCTTCGGAGTAGCTCGCAACACAGATACGCAGTATTTT.

This chain connects TRBV2 to TRBJ2-7; no clear D. Trimming shortened V by 3 bases and J by 6 bases, and 9 bases separated the two germline ends. Germline CDR1 and CDR2: SNHLY and FYNNEI. This CDR3 contains 12 residues. For the CDR3, the DNA is TGTGCCAGCAGTGACTCAGAACGCGAGCAGTACTTC. This translates into CASSDSEREQYF.

CDR3 in amino acids: CASSFQAGDSYEQYF. CDR3 coding DNA: TGTGCCAGCAGCTTTCAAGCGGGGGACTCCTACGAGCAGTACTTC. The chain joins TRBV11-2 to TRBJ2-7; 8 nucleotides agree with TRBD2. CDR3 length: 15 residues. V lost 3 bases to trimming and J lost 0 bases; unmatched junction nucleotides: 4. Germline V gene lookup returns CDR1 SGHAT and CDR2 FQNNGV.

This clonotype has ten or more counts. V gene TRBV7-3 combines with J gene TRBJ2-1; 7 bases line up with TRBD1. Per the germline V gene, CDR1 is SGHTA and CDR2 is FQGTGA. V lost 4 bases, J lost 10 bases, and 4 bases stayed unmatched. CDR3 length: 12 residues. CDR3 loop: CASSSDRDEQFF. The CDR3 bases are TGTGCCAGCAGCTCAGACAGGGACGAGCAGTTCTTC.

The V and J genes are TRBV7-9 and TRBJ2-3; the match to TRBD2 covers 9 bases. V trimming: 7 bases; J trimming: 4 bases; junction bases outside the gene matches: 9. Per the germline V gene, CDR1 is SEHNR and CDR2 is FQNEAQ (reference sequence). CDR3 length: 15 amino acids. CDR3 nucleotide sequence: TGTGCCAGCAACGTGGGTAGCGGGGGTCCAGATACGCAGTATTTT. The encoded protein is CASNVGSGGPDTQYF.

The chain uses TRBV7-9 and TRBJ1-2; weak D call: TRBD1 (6 bases). Germline values: CDR1 SEHNR, CDR2 FQNEAQ (reference sequence). Trimming took 5 bases from V and 7 from J, leaving 14 bases between them. CDR3 length equals 13 residues. The CDR3 is CASSGTTFSGYTF. CDR3 nucleotides: TGTGCCAGCAGCGGGACAACGTTTAGTGGCTACACCTTC. The full variable domain, in which reference TRBV7-9 and TRBJ1-2 provide the parts outside the CDR3, is DTGVSQNPRHKITKRGQNVTFRCDPISEHNRLYWYRQTLGQGPEFLTYFQNEAQLEKSRLLSDRFSAERPKGSFSTLEIQRTEQGDSAMYLCASSGTTFSGYTFGSGTRLTVV.

The chain combines TRBV7-2 with TRBJ2-1, with no clear D. The CDR3 runs to 12 residues. The germline V gene encodes CDR1 SGHTA and CDR2 FQGNSA. Trimming stripped 3 bases from V and 9 bases from J, with 9 bases between. The CDR3 loop is CASSFLLAEQFF. In nucleotides, the CDR3 is TGTGCCAGCAGCTTCCTTTTAGCTGAGCAGTTCTTC. The whole variable domain, remainder taken from reference TRBV7-2 and TRBJ2-1, is GAGVSQSPSNKVTEKGKDVELRCDPISGHTALYWYRQSLGQGLEFLIYFQGNSAPDKSGLPSDRFSAERTGGSVSTLTIQRTQQEDSAVYLCASSFLLAEQFFGPGTRLTVL.

The chain is built from TRBV5-6 and TRBJ2-7; D perhaps matches TRBD1 (5 bases). This CDR3 is 13 amino acids long. CDR1 is SGHDT, CDR2 YYEEEE, per germline. V shed 1 base and J shed 9 bases, with 14 bases lying between them. In DNA, the CDR3 is TGTGCCAGCAGCTTGTTAACTTCAGGGCGGCAGTACTTC. It is translated as CASSLLTSGRQYF.

The rearrangement uses TRBV18 and TRBJ1-4; weak D call: TRBD1 (6 bases). Per germline, CDR1 KGHSH and CDR2 LQKENI. V was trimmed by 3 bases and J by 2 bases, leaving 7 bases between them. The CDR3 consists of 14 residues. CDR3 residues: CASSPGHTNEKLFF. CDR3 nucleotides: TGTGCCAGCTCACCGGGACATACTAATGAAAAACTGTTTTTT.

This clonotype has a handful of counts. The gene calls are TRBV6-1 and TRBJ1-1; D is unresolved. Germline CDR1 is MNHNS and CDR2 is SASEGT. CDR3 length: 12 residues. Trimming stripped 6 bases from V and 9 bases from J, with 14 bases between. CDR3 region: CASRDGFLQAFF. CDR3 bases: TGTGCCAGCAGAGACGGTTTCCTACAAGCTTTCTTT.

The rearrangement links TRBV29-1 to TRBJ2-7; tentatively, D is TRBD1 (6 bases). The CDR3 runs 14 residues. CDR1 and CDR2 from the germline V gene are SQVTM and ANQGSEA. Trimming shortened V by 3 bases and J by 5 bases, and 17 bases separated the two germline ends. The CDR3 bases are TGCAGCGTTGACCAAACAGGGATGAGGGACGAGCAGTACTTC. This translates into CSVDQTGMRDEQYF.

The V and J genes are TRBV7-9 and TRBJ1-1, with D hard to call. In germline, CDR1 is SEHNR, CDR2 FQNEAQ (reference sequence). Between the trimmed V and J ends, which lost 3 bases and 1 base, there was a span of 9 bases. This CDR3 comprises 14 residues. The CDR3 DNA sequence: TGTGCCAGCAGCTTCGGGCCTGGGAACACTGAAGCTTTCTTT. It encodes CASSFGPGNTEAFF. The full variable domain, rest sourced from reference TRBV7-9 and TRBJ1-1, is DTGVSQNPRHKITKRGQNVTFRCDPISEHNRLYWYRQTLGQGPEFLTYFQNEAQLEKSRLLSDRFSAERPKGSFSTLEIQRTEQGDSAMYLCASSFGPGNTEAFFGQGTRLTVV.

Many counts were recorded for this clonotype. The rearrangement joins TRBV12-3 or TRBV12-4 to TRBJ2-5; D gene unclear. This CDR3 is built from 12 residues. Deletions cut 4 bases from V and 9 bases from J, with 12 bases between. The CDR3 sequence is CASSSAPRAQYF. The CDR3 region has the DNA TGTGCCAGCAGTTCGGCTCCACGGGCCCAGTACTTC.

The V and J genes are TRBV6-5 and TRBJ1-1; D unresolved. V was pared by 0 bases and J by 3 bases, with 11 bases between. CDR1 and CDR2 from the germline V gene are MNHEY and SVGAGI. The CDR3 contains 15 residues. In DNA, the CDR3 is TGTGCCAGCAGTTACTCGAATAGCATTTACACTGAAGCTTTCTTT. Protein sequence: CASSYSNSIYTEAFF.

This clonotype was counted only a few times. This rearrangement joins TRBV4-1 to TRBJ2-1, with a tentative D call TRBD2 (6 bases). V lost 4 bases and J lost 6, with 16 bases in between. The CDR3 has 15 residues. CDR1 and CDR2 (germline): MGHRA, YSYEKL. The CDR3 loop is CASSPGSPSLNEQFF. The CDR3 nucleotides read TGCGCCAGCAGCCCCGGGAGCCCGTCCCTCAATGAGCAGTTCTTC.

There are a few counts of this clonotype. The chain links TRBV3-1 to TRBJ1-1; D is ambiguous. From germline, CDR1 is LGHDT and CDR2 YNNKEL (reference sequence). This CDR3 is built from 15 residues. V shed 1 base and J shed 2 bases, with 11 bases lying between them. The CDR3 DNA sequence: TGTGCCAGCAGCCAAGTTCCGGTCCCCAACACTGAAGCTTTCTTT. It translates to CASSQVPVPNTEAFF.

This clonotype appeared a few times. The genes are TRBV23-1 and TRBJ2-1; 7 bases map to TRBD2. TRBV23-1 is an open reading frame whose function is uncertain. After removal of 6 bases from V and 10 bases from J, the junction contained 3 bases not matched to a gene. The CDR3 runs to 11 residues. The chain's CDR3 is CASSGGNEQFF. The DNA for the CDR3 is TGCGCCAGCAGCGGGGGGAACGAGCAGTTCTTC.